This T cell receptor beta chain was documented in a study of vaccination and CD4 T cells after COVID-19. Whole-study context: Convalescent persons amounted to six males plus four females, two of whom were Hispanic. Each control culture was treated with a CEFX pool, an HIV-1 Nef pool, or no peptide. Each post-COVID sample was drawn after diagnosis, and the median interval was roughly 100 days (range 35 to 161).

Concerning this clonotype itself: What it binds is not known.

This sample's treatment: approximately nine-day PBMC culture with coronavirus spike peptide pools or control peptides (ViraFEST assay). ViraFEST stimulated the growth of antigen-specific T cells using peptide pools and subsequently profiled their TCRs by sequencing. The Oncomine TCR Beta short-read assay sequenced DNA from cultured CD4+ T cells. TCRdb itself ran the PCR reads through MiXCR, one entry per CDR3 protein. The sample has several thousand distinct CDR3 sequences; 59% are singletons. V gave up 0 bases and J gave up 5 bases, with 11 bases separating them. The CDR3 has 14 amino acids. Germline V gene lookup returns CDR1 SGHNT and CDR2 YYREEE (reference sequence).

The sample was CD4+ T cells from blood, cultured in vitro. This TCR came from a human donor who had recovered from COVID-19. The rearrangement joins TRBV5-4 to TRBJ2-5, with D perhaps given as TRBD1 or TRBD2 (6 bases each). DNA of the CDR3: TGTGCCAGCAGCTTGGCCAGGGGAGGCGAGACCCAGTACTTC. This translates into CASSLARGGETQYF.